This section outlines one T cell receptor (beta chain) sequence together with its context. The data were produced by immunoSEQ multiplex PCR, yet TCRdb's version contains in-frame clones alone and is incomplete. Of roughly 93,000 clones listed, roughly nine tenths are singletons. The sample comes from a study of T cell responses to AZD1222 COVID-19 vaccine. This CDR3 has 16 residues. V shed 0 bases, J shed 4 bases, and the junction held 5 bases outside the gene matches. Germline V gene lookup returns CDR1 SGDLS and CDR2 YYNGEE. The TCR was taken from an adult in good health. V gene TRBV9 combines with J gene TRBJ2-3; TRBD2 aligns across 10 bases. Sample: peripheral blood, taken on day 0 of AZD1222 vaccination. CDR3 bases: TGTGCCAGCAGCGTAGATCTAGCGGGGGATTCAGATACGCAGTATTTT. Translation gives CASSVDLAGDSDTQYF.